This TCR beta chain was found in a study of blood T cell repertoires in COVID-19. Study at large: Both acute and convalescent COVID-19 samples were obtained from the United States, Italy and Spain. T cells, B-cell-depleted T cells, or PBMCs provided the cDNA or gDNA that served as material.

The germline V gene encodes CDR1 MNHEY and CDR2 SMNVEV (reference sequence). V lost 6 bases to trimming and J lost 0 bases, with 6 bases between them. The length of the CDR3 is 13 residues. Patients at the Seattle site were enrolled during active infection and followed longitudinally. The authors' processing: For nucleated cells, counts were estimated from reference gene primer amplification. Measured with immunoSEQ multiplex PCR; TCRdb has only the in-frame clones, and not every one. From that table come the V and J calls and clone size; the DNA was used to work out D and trimming. The table lists about 110,000 clones, more than 70% of them singletons.

The rearrangement links TRBV27 to TRBJ1-5, with D possibly matching TRBD1 (5 bases). This clonotype was sampled from a woman aged 55-70 years with COVID-19, enrolled during active disease. The sequenced sample was peripheral blood. The CDR3 loop reads CASRRGSNQPQHF. The CDR3 DNA follows: TGTGCCAGCAGAAGGGGTAGCAATCAGCCCCAGCATTTT.